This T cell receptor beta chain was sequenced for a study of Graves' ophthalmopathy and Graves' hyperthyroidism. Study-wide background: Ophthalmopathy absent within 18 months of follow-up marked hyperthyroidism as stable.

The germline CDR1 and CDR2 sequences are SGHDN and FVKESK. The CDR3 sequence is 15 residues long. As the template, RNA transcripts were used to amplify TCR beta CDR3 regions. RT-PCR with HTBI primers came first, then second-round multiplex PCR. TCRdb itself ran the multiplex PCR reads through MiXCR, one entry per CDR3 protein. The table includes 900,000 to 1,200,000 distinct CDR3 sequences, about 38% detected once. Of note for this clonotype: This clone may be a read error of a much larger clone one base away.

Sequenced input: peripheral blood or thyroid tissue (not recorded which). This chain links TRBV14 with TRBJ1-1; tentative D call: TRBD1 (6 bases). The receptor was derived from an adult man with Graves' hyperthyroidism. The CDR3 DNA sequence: TGTGCCAGCAGCCTCCGCACGGGGGCGAACACTGAATCTTTCTTT. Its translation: CASSLRTGANTESFF.